The next 9 T cell receptor beta chains were all read from a single sample in a study of T cell responses to AZD1222 COVID-19 vaccine (dated by TCRdb to the early 2020s). The library was built by means of the immunoSEQ multiplex PCR assay. Entries here come from immuneACCESS through TCRdb and include only in-frame sequences with V and J called. Some clones fail to appear in such tables; in the studies checked, an unresolved V gene covers under half of the shortfall, and the cause of the remainder is unknown. Recorded for this sample are roughly 100,000 clones; over 90% of them occurred a single time. The ten top clones hold more than 4% of the sample. This sample's time point label indicates: baseline before first vaccination. The sample was peripheral blood, taken on day 0 of AZD1222 vaccination. Source of these receptors: an adult in good health.

The rearrangement uses TRBV6-5 and TRBJ1-2, with TRBD1 matching over 10 bases. The junction had 7 bases not matched to a gene; V was cut back by 11 bases and J by 4 bases. The CDR3 runs 13 residues. CDR1 is MNHEY and CDR2 is SVGAGI in the germline V gene. CDR3 in DNA: TGTGCCGGAGGGACAGGGGACCCCTATGGCTACACCTTC. Protein sequence: CAGGTGDPYGYTF.

This chain connects TRBV9 to TRBJ2-6; D call uncertain. Trimming removed 4 bases from V and 4 bases from J, with 12 bases in between. The V gene's germline CDR1 is SGDLS and CDR2 YYNGEE. The CDR3 is 15 residues long. The CDR3 coding sequence is TGTGCCAGCAGCAGATCAGTGAGCGGGGCCAACGTCCTGACTTTC. It codes for CASSRSVSGANVLTF.

This clone was seen just once. V usage is TRBV30 and J usage is TRBJ1-2; 8 positions match TRBD1. V lost 4 bases, J lost 7 bases, and 11 bases stayed unmatched. Per the germline V gene, CDR1 is GTSNPN and CDR2 is SVGIG (reference sequence). The CDR3 has 14 amino acids. CDR3 in amino acids: CAWTRTGPEGGYTF. Written as DNA, the CDR3 is TGTGCCTGGACCAGGACAGGGCCAGAAGGTGGCTACACCTTC.

This chain joins TRBV2 and TRBJ2-3, with 10 bases identical to TRBD2. V trimming: 8 bases; J trimming: 5 bases; junction bases outside the gene matches: 16. CDR3 length: 17 residues. In germline, CDR1 is SNHLY, CDR2 FYNNEI. The CDR3 sequence is CASCPPLASGSGDTQYF. The CDR3, as DNA: TGTGCCAGCTGCCCGCCGCTGGCTAGCGGGAGTGGAGATACGCAGTATTTT.

The chain recombines TRBV11-2 with TRBJ1-2; D uncertain. The V gene's germline CDR1 is SGHAT and CDR2 FQNNGV. The CDR3 is 13 residues long. V was clipped by 10 bases and J by 4 bases, with 16 bases between them. The CDR3 sequence: CATDWGGGYGYTF. The DNA of the CDR3 is TGTGCCACGGACTGGGGAGGAGGCTATGGCTACACCTTC.

The V call is TRBV19, the J call TRBJ1-5; 10 bases align to TRBD1. Germline CDR1 and CDR2: LNHDA and SQIVND (reference sequence). V gave up 8 bases and J gave up 7 bases; unmatched junction bases: 5. The CDR3 is 13 amino acids. The CDR3 sequence is CASWDRGGQPQHF. Written as DNA, the CDR3 is TGTGCCAGTTGGGACAGGGGAGGACAGCCCCAGCATTTT.

The rearrangement joins TRBV9 to TRBJ2-2, with a possible D match to TRBD2 (5 bases). Per germline, CDR1 SGDLS and CDR2 YYNGEE. With 4 bases removed from V and 1 base from J, the gap between germline ends came to 17 bases. The CDR3 runs 17 residues. Here the CDR3 reads CASSSVEIGLNTGELFF. The CDR3 bases are TGTGCCAGCAGCTCCGTCGAGATCGGACTGAACACCGGGGAGCTGTTTTTT.

This rearrangement joins TRBV5-6 to TRBJ2-7; D is tentatively TRBD1 or TRBD2 (5 bases each). Germline V lookup: CDR1 SGHDT, CDR2 YYEEEE. This CDR3 spans 17 amino acids. V dropped 4 bases and J dropped 6 bases, with 26 bases sitting between them. Here the CDR3 reads CASSERQLGVRRAEQYF. CDR3 DNA: TGTGCCAGCAGCGAACGACAGTTGGGGGTCCGCAGGGCCGAGCAGTACTTC.

This clone was seen only a few times. The chain is built from TRBV5-5 and TRBJ1-4, with D hard to call. Germline assignment: CDR1 SGHKS and CDR2 YYEKEE (reference sequence). The CDR3 length is 15 residues. V lost 1 base to trimming and J lost 10 bases, with 17 bases between them. In DNA, the CDR3 is TGTGCCAGCAGCTTGCGGTGGGGAGGCCTAGTAAAACTGTTTTTT. Its protein product is CASSLRWGGLVKLFF.